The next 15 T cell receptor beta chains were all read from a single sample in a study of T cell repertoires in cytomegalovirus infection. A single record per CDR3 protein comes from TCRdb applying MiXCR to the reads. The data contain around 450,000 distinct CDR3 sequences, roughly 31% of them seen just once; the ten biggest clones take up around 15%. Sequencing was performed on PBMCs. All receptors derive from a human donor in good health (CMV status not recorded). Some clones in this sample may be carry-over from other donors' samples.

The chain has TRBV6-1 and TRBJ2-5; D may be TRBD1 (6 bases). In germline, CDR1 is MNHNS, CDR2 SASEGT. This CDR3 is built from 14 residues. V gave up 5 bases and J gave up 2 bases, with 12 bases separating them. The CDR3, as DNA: TGTGCCAGCAGTTACAATGACAGGCAAGAGACCCAGTACTTC. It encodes CASSYNDRQETQYF.

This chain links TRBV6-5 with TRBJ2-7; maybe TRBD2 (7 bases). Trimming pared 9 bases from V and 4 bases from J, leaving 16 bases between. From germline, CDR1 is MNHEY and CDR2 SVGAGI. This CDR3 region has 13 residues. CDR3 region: CASRRGLWYEQYF. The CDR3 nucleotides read TGTGCCAGTAGGCGGGGGCTTTGGTACGAGCAGTACTTC.

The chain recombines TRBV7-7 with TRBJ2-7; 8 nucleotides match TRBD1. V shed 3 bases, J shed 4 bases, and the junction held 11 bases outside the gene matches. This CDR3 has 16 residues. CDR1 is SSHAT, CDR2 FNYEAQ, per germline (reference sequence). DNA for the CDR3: TGTGCCAGCAGCTTGACAGGGGATTACGCCGGTTACGAGCAGTACTTC. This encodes CASSLTGDYAGYEQYF.

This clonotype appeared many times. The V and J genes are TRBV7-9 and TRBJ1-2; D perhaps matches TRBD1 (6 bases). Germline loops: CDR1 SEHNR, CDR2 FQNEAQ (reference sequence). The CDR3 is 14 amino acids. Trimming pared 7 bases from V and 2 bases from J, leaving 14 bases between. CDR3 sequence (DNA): TGTGCCAGCACCTTGGGCGGACAGAACTATGGCTACACCTTC. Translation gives CASTLGGQNYGYTF.

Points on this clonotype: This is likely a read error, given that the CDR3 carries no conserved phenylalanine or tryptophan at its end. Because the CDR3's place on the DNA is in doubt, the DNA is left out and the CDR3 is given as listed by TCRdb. The CDR3 loop reads CAISPGLLNNEPFC. The rearrangement joins TRBV7-2 to TRBJ2-1; the D segment call TRBD2 is taken from the table without a DNA check. The CDR3 extends over 14 residues, inclusive of both ends. Germline values: CDR1 SGHTA, CDR2 FQGNSA.

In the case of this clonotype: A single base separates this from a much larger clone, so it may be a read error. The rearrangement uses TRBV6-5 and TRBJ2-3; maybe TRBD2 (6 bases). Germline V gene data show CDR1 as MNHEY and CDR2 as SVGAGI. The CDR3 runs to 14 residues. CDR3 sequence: CASSPGLITDTKYF. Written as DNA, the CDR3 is TGTGCCAGCAGTCCTGGACTAATCACAGATACGAAGTATTTT.

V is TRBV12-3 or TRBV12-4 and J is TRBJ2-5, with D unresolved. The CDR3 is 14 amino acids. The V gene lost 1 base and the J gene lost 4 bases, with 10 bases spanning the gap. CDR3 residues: CASSLGQVRETQYF. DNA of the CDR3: TGTGCCAGCAGTTTAGGGCAGGTTAGAGAGACCCAGTACTTC.

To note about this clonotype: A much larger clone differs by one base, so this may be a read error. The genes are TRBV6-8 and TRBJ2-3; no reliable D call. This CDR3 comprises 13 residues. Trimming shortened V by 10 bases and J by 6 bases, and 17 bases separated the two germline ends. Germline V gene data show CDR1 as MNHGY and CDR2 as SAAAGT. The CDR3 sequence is CATKGAPTDTQYF. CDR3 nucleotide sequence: TGTGCCACGAAAGGAGCTCCGACGGATACGCAGTATTTT.

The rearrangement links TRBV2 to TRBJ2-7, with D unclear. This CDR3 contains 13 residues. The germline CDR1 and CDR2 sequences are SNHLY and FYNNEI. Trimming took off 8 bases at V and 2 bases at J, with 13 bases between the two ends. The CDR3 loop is CASCLGWTYEQYF. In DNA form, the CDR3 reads TGTGCCAGCTGCCTAGGGTGGACCTACGAGCAGTACTTC.

The CDR3 DNA follows: TGTGCCAGCAGCTTACGACTAGCGGGGGGGAAAAATGAGCAGTTCTTC. This sequence encodes CASSLRLAGGKNEQFF. The J gene is TRBJ2-1, the V gene TRBV7-6, with 14 bases identical to TRBD2. The germline V gene encodes CDR1 SGHVS and CDR2 FNYEAQ. The CDR3 contains 16 residues. With V trimmed by 2 bases and J by 7 bases, 4 bases remained unmatched.

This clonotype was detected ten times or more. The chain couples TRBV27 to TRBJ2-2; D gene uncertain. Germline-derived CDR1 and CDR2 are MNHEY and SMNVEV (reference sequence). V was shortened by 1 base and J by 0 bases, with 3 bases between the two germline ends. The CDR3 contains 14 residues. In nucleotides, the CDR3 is TGTGCCAGCAGTTTATGGACGAACACCGGGGAGCTGTTTTTT. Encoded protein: CASSLWTNTGELFF.

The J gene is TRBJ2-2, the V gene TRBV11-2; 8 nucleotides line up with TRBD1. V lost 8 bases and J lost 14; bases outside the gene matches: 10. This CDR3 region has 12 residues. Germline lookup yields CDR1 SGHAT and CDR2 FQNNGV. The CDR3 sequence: CASGGQGFSLFF. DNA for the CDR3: TGTGCCAGCGGTGGACAGGGATTCTCACTGTTTTTT.

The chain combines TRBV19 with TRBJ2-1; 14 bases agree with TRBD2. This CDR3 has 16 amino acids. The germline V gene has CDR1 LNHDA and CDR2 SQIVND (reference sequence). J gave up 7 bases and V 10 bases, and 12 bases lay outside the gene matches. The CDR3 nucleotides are TGTGCCACCACCGGGACTAGCGGGGGAGGATGGAATGAGCAGTTCTTC. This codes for CATTGTSGGGWNEQFF.

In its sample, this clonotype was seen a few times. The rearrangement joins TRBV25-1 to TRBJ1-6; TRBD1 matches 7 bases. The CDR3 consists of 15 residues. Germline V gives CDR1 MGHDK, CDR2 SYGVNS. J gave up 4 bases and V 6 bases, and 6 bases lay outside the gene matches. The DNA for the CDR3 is TGTGCCAGCAGAGAGGGGGCGTATTATAATTCACCCCTCCACTTT. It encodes CASREGAYYNSPLHF.

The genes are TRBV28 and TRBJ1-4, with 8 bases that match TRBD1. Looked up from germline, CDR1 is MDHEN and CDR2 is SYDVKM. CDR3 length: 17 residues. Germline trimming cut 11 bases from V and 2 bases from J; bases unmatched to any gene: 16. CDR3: CACQGASPPATNEKLFF. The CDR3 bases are TGTGCCTGTCAGGGGGCTAGCCCCCCGGCCACTAATGAAAAACTGTTTTTT.